Below, 16 T cell receptor beta chains from the same sample are listed, as sequenced in a study of T cell responses to AZD1222 COVID-19 vaccine. Repertoires were generated with immunoSEQ multiplex PCR, while TCRdb's copy carries only in-frame clones and drops some. This table has approximately 52,000 clones, roughly 89% appearing once. The sample consisted of peripheral blood, taken 28 days after the second AZD1222 dose. The receptors here all came from an adult who received the AZD1222 COVID-19 vaccine.

CDR3 nucleotide sequence: TGTGCCAGCAGGGTGCAGGGAGGCACAGATACGCAGTATTTT. This encodes CASRVQGGTDTQYF. The rearrangement joins TRBV19 to TRBJ2-3, with D perhaps assigned TRBD1 or TRBD2 (5 bases each). This CDR3 has 14 amino acids. From germline, CDR1 is LNHDA and CDR2 SQIVND (reference sequence). V was cut by 9 bases and J by 1 base, with 14 bases left in between.

The chain has TRBV29-1 and TRBJ1-4; D is unresolved. Germline lookup yields CDR1 SQVTM and CDR2 ANQGSEA. The V gene lost 8 bases and the J gene lost 0 bases, with 10 bases spanning the gap. This CDR3 has 13 amino acids. Here the CDR3 reads CSTSSATNEKLFF. CDR3 nucleotide sequence: TGCAGCACATCCTCGGCAACTAATGAAAAACTGTTTTTT.

The J gene is TRBJ2-7, the V gene TRBV27, with TRBD1 identical over 11 bases. Germline V gene data show CDR1 as MNHEY and CDR2 as SMNVEV (reference sequence). This CDR3 region has 15 residues. V trimming: 5 bases; J trimming: 3 bases; junction bases outside the gene matches: 6. The CDR3 DNA is TGTGCCAGCAGTCCCGCCGGGACAGGGGGCTACGAGCAGTACTTC. The encoded protein is CASSPAGTGGYEQYF.

The CDR3 nucleotides are TGTGCCAGCTGGGGACAGGGGGATAGCGGGCACTATGGCTACACCTTC. Translation: CASWGQGDSGHYGYTF. The gene calls are TRBV28 and TRBJ1-2; the match to TRBD1 covers 11 bases. The CDR3 length is 16 residues. J lost 3 bases, V lost 8 bases, and 11 bases had no gene match. Germline V lookup: CDR1 MDHEN, CDR2 SYDVKM.

V gene TRBV19 combines with J gene TRBJ2-5; D remains ambiguous. This CDR3 contains 11 residues. The germline V gene has CDR1 LNHDA and CDR2 SQIVND (reference sequence). The V end lost 7 bases, the J end lost 3 bases, and 6 bases lay between the germline ends. CDR3 loop: CASTRKETQYF. CDR3 sequence (DNA): TGTGCCAGTACAAGGAAAGAGACCCAGTACTTC.

The rearrangement uses TRBV4-1 and TRBJ2-1, with D perhaps assigned TRBD1 or TRBD2 (5 bases each). This CDR3 contains 20 residues. Germline V gene sequence: CDR1 MGHRA, CDR2 YSYEKL. The V and J ends lost 0 bases and 0 bases respectively, with 21 bases between them. CDR3 DNA sequence: TGCGCCAGCAGCCAAGATAGATTCGGGGCCGGGTCGAGCTCCTACAATGAGCAGTTCTTC. Translating it yields CASSQDRFGAGSSSYNEQFF.

The V call is TRBV29-1, the J call TRBJ1-1; D might be TRBD1 (6 bases). Germline CDR1 is SQVTM and CDR2 is ANQGSEA. V lost 2 bases and J lost 1, with 11 bases in between. The CDR3 has 14 amino acids. Here the CDR3 reads CSVEYARGNTEAFF. The CDR3 bases are TGCAGCGTTGAATACGCCAGGGGGAACACTGAAGCTTTCTTT.

This sequence joins TRBV24-1 and TRBJ2-1; 7 nucleotides line up with TRBD2. V lost 5 bases to trimming and J lost 5 bases; unmatched junction nucleotides: 8. This CDR3 has 15 residues. CDR1 is KGHDR and CDR2 is SFDVKD in the germline V gene. CDR3 in DNA: TGTGCCACCAGTGCGGTTGCGGGAGTACACAATGAGCAGTTCTTC. It encodes CATSAVAGVHNEQFF.

The chain couples TRBV23-1 to TRBJ1-2; D not resolved. TRBV23-1 is placed among ORFs of uncertain function. The V end was cut by 6 bases, the J end by 8 bases, with 16 bases between. CDR3 length: 13 amino acids. The CDR3 region is CASSPLGVRGYTF. The CDR3 region has the DNA TGCGCCAGCAGCCCACTCGGGGTACGAGGCTACACCTTC.

V and J are TRBV28 and TRBJ1-2; D ambiguous. The V end lost 2 bases, the J end lost 4 bases, and 14 bases lay between the germline ends. CDR3 size: 15 residues. CDR1 is MDHEN, CDR2 SYDVKM, per germline. CDR3 sequence (DNA): TGTGCCAGCAGTTTAGGCGGAGCGAAGCTCTATGGCTACACCTTC. Residues: CASSLGGAKLYGYTF.

The chain uses TRBV4-1 and TRBJ1-2; no firm D call. Trimming removed 1 base from V and 5 bases from J, with 17 bases in between. Germline assignment: CDR1 MGHRA and CDR2 YSYEKL. The CDR3 length is 16 residues. Written as DNA, the CDR3 is TGCGCCAGCAGCCAAGGGGTTTCAGGAGGTTGGTATGGCTACACCTTC. It encodes CASSQGVSGGWYGYTF.

This clone was seen more than once but under ten times. This chain joins TRBV9 and TRBJ2-1, with 8 bases lining up with TRBD2. V was pared by 3 bases and J by 10 bases, with 15 bases of the junction left unmatched. This CDR3 spans 16 amino acids. Per germline, CDR1 SGDLS and CDR2 YYNGEE. CDR3 sequence reads: CASSGPGTRRYDEQFF. In DNA, the CDR3 is TGTGCCAGCAGCGGTCCCGGGACTAGAAGGTATGACGAGCAGTTCTTC.

The J gene is TRBJ2-5, the V gene TRBV10-2; TRBD2 matches at 13 bases. The CDR3 has 14 residues. Per the germline V gene, CDR1 is WSHSY and CDR2 is SAAADI. Germline trimming cut 6 bases from V and 4 bases from J; bases unmatched to any gene: 2. CDR3 sequence: CASSTSGRGETQYF. In DNA, the CDR3 is TGCGCCAGCAGCACTAGCGGGAGGGGAGAGACCCAGTACTTC.

This clone was seen only a few times. The chain is built from TRBV2 and TRBJ2-7; 10 positions agree with TRBD1. Looked up from germline, CDR1 is SNHLY and CDR2 is FYNNEI. This CDR3 spans 13 amino acids. J gave up 3 bases and V 10 bases, and 6 bases lay outside the gene matches. For the CDR3, the DNA is TGTGCCACCAGGGACAGGGGAGGCTACGAGCAGTACTTC. This encodes CATRDRGGYEQYF. Looking up the rest from reference TRBV2 and TRBJ2-7 gives the full variable domain: EPEVTQTPSHQVTQMGQEVILRCVPISNHLYFYWYRQILGQKVEFLVSFYNNEISEKSEIFDDQFSVERPDGSNFTLKIRSTKLEDSAMYFCATRDRGGYEQYFGPGTRLTVT.

The table lists this clone with a few counts. The CDR3 sequence is CAISAGGASGSSEQYF. The CDR3 DNA reads TGTGCCATCAGTGCGGGAGGGGCTAGCGGGAGTAGCGAGCAGTACTTC. The V call is TRBV10-3, the J call TRBJ2-7; 10 bases agree with TRBD2. V shed 4 bases, J shed 6 bases, and the junction held 12 bases outside the gene matches. The CDR3 spans 16 residues. CDR1 is ENHRY and CDR2 is SYGVKD in the germline V gene.

This chain links TRBV5-1 with TRBJ2-3, with D unresolved. Trimming removed 0 bases from V and 6 bases from J, with 11 bases in between. The CDR3 runs 14 residues. CDR1 and CDR2 (germline): SGHRS, YFSETQ. The CDR3 reads CASSLATPGDTQYF. The CDR3 DNA reads as TGCGCCAGCAGCTTGGCCACCCCCGGGGATACGCAGTATTTT. Using reference TRBV5-1 and TRBJ2-3 for the parts outside the CDR3, the full variable domain is KAGVTQTPRYLIKTRGQQVTLSCSPISGHRSVSWYQQTPGQGLQFLFEYFSETQRNKGNFPGRFSGRQFSNSRSEMNVSTLELGDSALYLCASSLATPGDTQYFGPGTRLTVL.